A single TCR beta chain is shown here with its context. Losses at the gene ends were 2 bases for V and 1 base for J; bases not matched to a gene: 4. The CDR3 sequence is 15 residues long. Germline values: CDR1 GTSNPN, CDR2 SVGIG (reference sequence). The study reverse transcribed the entire isolated RNA, so it sequenced expressed TCRB transcripts. The data were produced by immunoSEQ multiplex PCR, yet TCRdb's version contains in-frame clones alone and is incomplete. The table has around 250,000 clones, 68% seen once. These data come from a study of beta chain features in type 1 diabetes. This sequence was found in a man aged 25-45 years in good health. Input material: naive CD4+ T cells from blood. The chain employs TRBV30 and TRBJ2-5; TRBD1 agrees at 10 bases. DNA for the CDR3: TGTGCCTGGAGTACAAGGACAGGGGGCCAAGAGACCCAGTACTTC. This translates into CAWSTRTGGQETQYF.